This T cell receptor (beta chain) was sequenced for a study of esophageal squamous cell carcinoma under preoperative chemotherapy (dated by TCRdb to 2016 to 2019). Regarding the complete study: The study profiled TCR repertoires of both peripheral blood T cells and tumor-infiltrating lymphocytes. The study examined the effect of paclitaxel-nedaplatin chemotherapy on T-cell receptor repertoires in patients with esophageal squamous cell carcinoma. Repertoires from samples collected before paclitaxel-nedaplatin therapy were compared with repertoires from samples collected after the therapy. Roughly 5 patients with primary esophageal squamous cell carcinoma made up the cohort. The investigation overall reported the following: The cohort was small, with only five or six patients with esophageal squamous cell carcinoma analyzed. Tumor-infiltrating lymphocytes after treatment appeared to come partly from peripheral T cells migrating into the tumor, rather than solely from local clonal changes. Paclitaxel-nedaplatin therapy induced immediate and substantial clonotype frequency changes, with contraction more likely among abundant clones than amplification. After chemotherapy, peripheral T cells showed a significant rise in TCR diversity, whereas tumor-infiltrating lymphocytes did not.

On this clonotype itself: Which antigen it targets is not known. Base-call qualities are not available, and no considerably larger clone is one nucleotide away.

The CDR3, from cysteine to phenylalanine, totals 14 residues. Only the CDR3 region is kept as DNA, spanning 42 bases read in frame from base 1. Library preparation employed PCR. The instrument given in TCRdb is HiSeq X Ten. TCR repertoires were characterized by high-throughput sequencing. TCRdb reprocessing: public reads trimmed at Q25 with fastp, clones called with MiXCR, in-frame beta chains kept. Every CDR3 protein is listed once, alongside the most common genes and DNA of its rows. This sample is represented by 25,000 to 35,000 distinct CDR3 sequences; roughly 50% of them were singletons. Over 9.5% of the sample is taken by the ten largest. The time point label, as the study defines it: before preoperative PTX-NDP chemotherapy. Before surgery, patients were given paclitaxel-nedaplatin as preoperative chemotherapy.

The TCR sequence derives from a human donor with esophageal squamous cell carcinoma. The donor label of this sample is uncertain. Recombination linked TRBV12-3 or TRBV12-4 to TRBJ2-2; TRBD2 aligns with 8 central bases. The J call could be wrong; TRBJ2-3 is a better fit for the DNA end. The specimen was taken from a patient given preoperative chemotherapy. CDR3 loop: CASTPLAGRGAQYF. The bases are TGTGCCAGCACCCCTCTAGCGGGCAGAGGGGCGCAGTATTTT.